The next 12 T cell receptor beta chains were all read from a single sample in a study of T-cell reconstitution after alpha-beta-depleted transplantation in children. Preparation of the TCRbeta library involved a method that used unique molecular identifiers. TCRdb re-called the PCR reads with MiXCR, one entry per CDR3 protein. The data show 130,000 or so distinct CDR3 sequences, 9.5% to 10% seen once. Specimen: PBMCs, mostly from graft donor cells, collected 180 days after TCRalphabeta/CD19-depleted stem cell transplant. These receptors were taken from a girl under three years old who had a stem cell transplant for combined immunodeficiency, so the T cells may come from the graft donor.

The rearrangement uses TRBV20-1 and TRBJ2-1; D gene uncertain. V lost 0 bases to trimming and J lost 6 bases, with 12 bases between them. The CDR3 has 14 residues. Germline V gene lookup returns CDR1 DFQATT and CDR2 SNEGSKA (reference sequence). Written as DNA, the CDR3 is TGCAGTGCTAGAGATCCAAAGAAACCCAATGAGCAGTTCTTC. Translated, it gives CSARDPKKPNEQFF.

The J gene is TRBJ1-5, the V gene TRBV12-3 or TRBV12-4; D may be TRBD1 (5 bases). The CDR3 runs 15 residues. Trimming cost V 0 bases and J 8 bases, with 14 bases left between them. Here the CDR3 reads CASSLAGVGGKPQHF. The CDR3 coding sequence is TGTGCCAGCAGTTTAGCGGGGGTGGGGGGTAAGCCCCAGCATTTT.

This rearrangement joins TRBV12-3 or TRBV12-4 to TRBJ2-1, with TRBD1 identical over 7 bases. The V and J ends lost 3 bases and 0 bases, in that order; junction bases with no gene match: 20. The CDR3 length is 21 residues. In DNA, the CDR3 is TGTGCCAGCAGTTTCCGAACAGGGGCCGCAGTGAAACTTAGCTCCTACAATGAGCAGTTCTTC. This gives the protein CASSFRTGAAVKLSSYNEQFF.

As to this clonotype: This may arise from a read error, as a much more abundant clone is one base away. The chain uses TRBV29-1 and TRBJ2-2; 16 positions match TRBD2. Germline V gene data show CDR1 as SQVTM and CDR2 as ANQGSEA. The CDR3 contains 20 residues. Losses at the gene ends were 7 bases for V and 3 bases for J; bases not matched to a gene: 17. DNA of the CDR3: TGCAGCGCGGGGAGGGGGACTAGCGGGAGGGCCGTCAAGGACACCGGGGAGCTGTTTTTT. It encodes CSAGRGTSGRAVKDTGELFF.

This clonotype was seen a handful of times. This chain uses TRBV12-3 or TRBV12-4 with TRBJ1-2, with D unresolved. This CDR3 spans 12 amino acids. Trimming shortened V by 3 bases and J by 4 bases, and 6 bases separated the two germline ends. In nucleotides, the CDR3 is TGTGCCAGCAGTTTCAAGCCCTATGGCTACACCTTC. Its protein product is CASSFKPYGYTF.

The table lists this clonotype with a few counts. This chain uses TRBV20-1 with TRBJ2-7; D may be TRBD1 or TRBD2 (6 bases each). CDR1 is DFQATT, CDR2 SNEGSKA, per germline (reference sequence). The CDR3 consists of 12 residues. V was clipped by 1 base and J by 6 bases, with 10 bases between them. CDR3: CSARGGAAEQYF. Here the CDR3 DNA reads TGCAGTGCTAGAGGGGGGGCCGCCGAGCAGTACTTC.

This clonotype was counted between two and nine times. The chain recombines TRBV28 with TRBJ1-1; D may be TRBD1 (6 bases). The germline V gene has CDR1 MDHEN and CDR2 SYDVKM. Trimming took off 4 bases at V and 1 base at J, with 10 bases between the two ends. The CDR3 is 14 amino acids. The CDR3 sequence: CASSSTGWNTEAFF. CDR3 nucleotides: TGTGCCAGCAGTTCGACAGGATGGAACACTGAAGCTTTCTTT.

In this sample, this clonotype turned up a few times. The chain uses TRBV28 and TRBJ2-7; 11 positions agree with TRBD1. Germline CDR1 reads MDHEN; CDR2 reads SYDVKM. There are 16 residues in the CDR3. The V segment lost 3 bases and the J segment 2 bases; nucleotides outside the gene matches: 6. CDR3 DNA: TGTGCCAGCAGTTTTTTCGAGGGACAGGGGGCCTACGAGCAGTACTTC. This codes for CASSFFEGQGAYEQYF.

This clonotype was counted ten times or more. The genes are TRBV29-1 and TRBJ2-1; D is ambiguous. The CDR3 runs 12 residues. Germline CDR1 reads SQVTM; CDR2 reads ANQGSEA. Trimming stripped 6 bases from V and 5 bases from J, with 11 bases between. This CDR3 is CSVRIPNNEQFF. The CDR3 DNA reads as TGCAGCGTCCGGATCCCTAACAATGAGCAGTTCTTC.

This clonotype was seen more than once but under ten times. The CDR3 DNA is TGCAGTGCTAGAGACATCATGAGGGAGTCCCCCTACAATGAGCAGTTCTTC. Residues: CSARDIMRESPYNEQFF. V is TRBV20-1 and J is TRBJ2-1; maybe TRBD2 (5 bases). This CDR3 region has 17 residues. Germline V gene lookup returns CDR1 DFQATT and CDR2 SNEGSKA (reference sequence). V dropped 0 bases and J dropped 2 bases, with 17 bases sitting between them.

This chain joins TRBV9 and TRBJ1-1; TRBD1 might be the D (6 bases). Per germline, CDR1 SGDLS and CDR2 YYNGEE. Trimming took 0 bases from V and 1 from J, leaving 10 bases between them. The CDR3 has 15 residues. Written as DNA, the CDR3 is TGTGCCAGCAGCGTAGAAATGGGGGCGAACACTGAAGCTTTCTTT. It encodes CASSVEMGANTEAFF.

This clonotype was recorded many times. The chain has TRBV12-3 or TRBV12-4 and TRBJ1-4; weak D call: TRBD1 (5 bases). The CDR3 has 14 amino acids. V was clipped by 3 bases and J by 5 bases, with 10 bases between them. CDR3 DNA: TGTGCCAGCAGTTTGGAGGGGAGGAATGAAAAACTGTTTTTT. The encoded protein is CASSLEGRNEKLFF.